This T cell receptor (beta chain) originates from a study of human T cells and chemical hapten exposure. Study-level information: TCR yields per sample varied, mainly owing to small pooled library volume differences. Study-wide results and caveats: Once DPC sensitization occurred, TCRs above 1 in 1000 frequency showed no change.

This clonotype was counted many times. Its antigen remains unknown. From whole blood left unfractionated, total RNA was extracted. Individual cDNA molecules received unique molecular identifiers in the library. The authors' processing: Per-sample TCR counts ranged from 23,224 to 690,600, median roughly 96,000. TCRdb processed the reads anew with MiXCR; each CDR3 protein has one entry. The V and J calls and clone size come from TCRdb's table, not from the authors' own analysis. The sample has around 120,000 distinct CDR3 sequences, over 7.5% seen once; the top ten hold 1.4%. V lost 0 bases and J lost 12, with 21 bases in between. The CDR3 length is 16 residues. Germline values: CDR1 LGHDT, CDR2 YNNKEL (reference sequence).

Input material: whole blood. The chain joins TRBV3-1 to TRBJ2-1; either TRBD1 or TRBD2 may fit D (5 bases each). This TCR was recovered from a human donor in good health. Some clones in this sample may be carry-over from other donors' samples. CDR3 region: CASSQEGGTTASGQFF. CDR3 DNA sequence: TGTGCCAGCAGCCAAGAAGGTGGGACGACCGCATCCGGGCAGTTCTTC.